These 27 T cell receptor beta chains were all obtained from the same sample, sequenced in a study of cytomegalovirus exposure and HLA in healthy donors. Vbeta (60) and Jbeta (13) primers were used in the PCR. Generated by immunoSEQ multiplex PCR, the TCRdb table keeps only in-frame clones and is missing some. The repertoire includes 100,000 to 150,000 clones, 75% to 85% of them detected once, and 3% to 4% sits in the top ten. The sequenced material came from PBMCs. These receptors were taken from a woman in her thirties or forties in good health and CMV-seronegative.

This clone came up a few times. The chain combines TRBV19 with TRBJ1-2, with a weak D call TRBD1 (6 bases). The CDR3 loop spans 14 amino acids. V shed 6 bases and J shed 8 bases, with 19 bases lying between them. Germline CDR1 and CDR2: LNHDA and SQIVND (reference sequence). In DNA form, the CDR3 reads TGTGCCAGTAGCCGGACAGACCTCCAGCAGGGCTACACCTTC. Protein sequence: CASSRTDLQQGYTF. The full variable domain, in which reference TRBV19 and TRBJ1-2 provide the parts outside the CDR3, is DGGITQSPKYLFRKEGQNVTLSCEQNLNHDAMYWYRQDPGQGLRLIYYSQIVNDFQKGDIAEGYSVSREKKESFPLTVTSAQKNPTAFYLCASSRTDLQQGYTFGSGTRLTVV.

V and J are TRBV9 and TRBJ1-5; a weak D match, TRBD1 (6 bases). V was shortened by 3 bases and J by 2 bases, with 12 bases between the two germline ends. Germline V gene data show CDR1 as SGDLS and CDR2 as YYNGEE. The CDR3 is 15 amino acids. The CDR3 DNA sequence: TGTGCCAGCAGCGCCGGGACAACCGGCAATCAGCCCCAGCATTTT. Its translation is CASSAGTTGNQPQHF.

The rearrangement uses TRBV27 and TRBJ1-2; tentative D call: TRBD1 (6 bases). The germline CDR1 and CDR2 sequences are MNHEY and SMNVEV (reference sequence). CDR3 length: 14 residues. V was pared by 8 bases and J by 4 bases, with 17 bases between. For the CDR3, the DNA is TGTGCCAGCGCCTGGGAGGGGGTGGGCTATGGCTACACCTTC. Encoded protein: CASAWEGVGYGYTF.

This chain links TRBV7-3 with TRBJ2-5, with D perhaps TRBD1 (6 bases). Germline assignment: CDR1 SGHTA and CDR2 FQGTGA. V gave up 3 bases and J gave up 3 bases, with 8 bases separating them. CDR3 length: 13 amino acids. CDR3 loop: CASSFAGEETQYF. CDR3 DNA sequence: TGTGCCAGCAGCTTCGCAGGGGAAGAGACCCAGTACTTC.

The rearrangement uses TRBV11-2 and TRBJ2-2, with TRBD1 matching 9 bases. CDR1 and CDR2 (germline): SGHAT, FQNNGV. The V segment lost 5 bases and the J segment 5 bases; nucleotides outside the gene matches: 6. This CDR3 region has 15 residues. CDR3 in amino acids: CASSPGTGRTGELFF. CDR3 DNA: TGTGCCAGCAGCCCCGGGACAGGGCGTACCGGGGAGCTGTTTTTT.

This clone came up once. The CDR3 DNA reads as TGTGCCAGTAGTCAATACGGCTACGAGCAGTACTTC. It codes for CASSQYGYEQYF. The genes are TRBV19 and TRBJ2-7; D uncertain. V lost 5 bases and J 3 bases, leaving 8 bases between the germline ends. The germline gives CDR1 LNHDA, CDR2 SQIVND (reference sequence). The CDR3 is 12 amino acids.

The J gene is TRBJ2-2, the V gene TRBV19; TRBD1 is a possible D gene (5 bases). The length of the CDR3 is 15 residues. Germline lookup yields CDR1 LNHDA and CDR2 SQIVND (reference sequence). Trimming pared 3 bases from V and 2 bases from J, leaving 10 bases between. The CDR3, as DNA: TGTGCCAGTAGTATTCTCCAGGGTAACACCGGGGAGCTGTTTTTT. This encodes CASSILQGNTGELFF.

A note on this clone: Other DNA variants within this sample encode the same CDR3. The chain recombines TRBV7-9 with TRBJ1-1; D is unclear. The germline V gene has CDR1 SEHNR and CDR2 FQNEAQ (reference sequence). The ends were cut back, 1 base at V and 4 bases at J, with 7 bases in the middle. This CDR3 is 13 amino acids long. In nucleotides, the CDR3 is TGTGCCAGCAGCTTAGGTACTGGCACTGAAGCTTTCTTT. The encoded protein is CASSLGTGTEAFF.

The V call is TRBV4-3, the J call TRBJ2-4, with D perhaps matching TRBD2 (6 bases). The CDR3 is 18 amino acids. Trimming cost V 10 bases and J 0 bases, with 25 bases left between them. Germline CDR1 reads LGHNA; CDR2 reads YSLEER. The CDR3 region has the DNA TGCGCCAACGTCCATAGCGGTGGCCTTCGGCTAGCCAAAAACATTCAGTACTTC. Amino acids: CANVHSGGLRLAKNIQYF.

The J gene is TRBJ2-7, the V gene TRBV7-9; the D is unclear. The CDR3 contains 14 residues. Trimming took off 4 bases at V and 6 bases at J, with 16 bases between the two ends. CDR1 and CDR2 (germline): SEHNR, FQNEAQ (reference sequence). DNA of the CDR3: TGTGCCAGCAGCTCTTTACTCGCGGAAGGCGAGCAGTACTTC. It encodes CASSSLLAEGEQYF.

The chain uses TRBV6-1 and TRBJ2-7, with TRBD1 matching over 7 bases. Germline CDR1 and CDR2: MNHNS and SASEGT. The CDR3 spans 15 residues. V gave up 3 bases and J gave up 4 bases; unmatched junction bases: 9. CDR3 protein: CASSDWTGTGYEQYF. In DNA, the CDR3 is TGTGCCAGCAGTGATTGGACAGGAACGGGGTACGAGCAGTACTTC.

This chain joins TRBV5-1 and TRBJ1-2; 7 positions agree with TRBD1. Germline V gene data show CDR1 as SGHRS and CDR2 as YFSETQ. With V trimmed by 2 bases and J by 4 bases, 2 bases remained unmatched. This CDR3 has 13 amino acids. The CDR3 protein is CASSFGTVYGYTF. The CDR3 bases are TGCGCCAGCAGCTTCGGGACAGTCTATGGCTACACCTTC.

The chain is built from TRBV19 and TRBJ1-5, with 10 bases aligning to TRBD1. Germline-derived CDR1 and CDR2 are LNHDA and SQIVND (reference sequence). V gave up 5 bases and J gave up 1 base; unmatched junction bases: 5. The CDR3 has 16 amino acids. CDR3 sequence reads: CASSGRQGASNQPQHF. The CDR3 DNA is TGTGCCAGTAGTGGACGACAGGGGGCGAGCAATCAGCCCCAGCATTTT.

This clone came up a few times. The genes are TRBV6-5 and TRBJ1-4; tentative D call: TRBD1 (6 bases). Trimming pared 0 bases from V and 7 bases from J, leaving 12 bases between. Germline loops: CDR1 MNHEY, CDR2 SVGAGI. There are 15 residues in the CDR3. The chain's CDR3 is CASSYSSKTGEKLFF. The CDR3 DNA follows: TGTGCCAGCAGTTACTCGTCGAAGACAGGTGAAAAACTGTTTTTT.

The chain uses TRBV1 and TRBJ2-2; the D call TRBD2 from the table was never checked on the DNA. TRBV1 is noted as a pseudogene. The CDR3 spans 17 residues. CDR3 protein: CTSSQDWGRPNTGELFF. The CDR3 DNA follows: TGCACCAGCAGCCAAGACTGGGGGAGGCCGAACACCGGGGAGCTGTTTTTT.

This chain links TRBV19 with TRBJ1-1; D perhaps matches TRBD1 (6 bases). This CDR3 is 16 amino acids long. V lost 9 bases, J lost 0 bases, and 20 bases lay in between. In germline, CDR1 is LNHDA, CDR2 SQIVND (reference sequence). CDR3 DNA sequence: TGTGCCAGCAGTCCGGCATGGGGGCCCATGAACACTGAAGCTTTCTTT. Protein product: CASSPAWGPMNTEAFF.

J is TRBJ2-2 and V is TRBV4-2; possibly TRBD1 for D (5 bases). This CDR3 contains 15 residues. Germline V gene lookup returns CDR1 LGHNA and CDR2 YNFKEQ. V gave up 4 bases and J gave up 1 base, with 10 bases separating them. This CDR3 is CASSPRTGNTGELFF. The CDR3 region has the DNA TGTGCCAGCAGCCCCCGAACAGGGAACACCGGGGAGCTGTTTTTT.

The table lists this clone with a count of one. The chain carries TRBV4-1 and TRBJ2-1, with TRBD2 matching over 11 bases. The V segment lost 1 base and the J segment 4 bases; nucleotides outside the gene matches: 6. Germline V gene lookup returns CDR1 MGHRA and CDR2 YSYEKL. The length of the CDR3 is 17 residues. CDR3 coding DNA: TGCGCCAGCAGCCAAGCACATAGCGGGGGGGGATACAATGAGCAGTTCTTC. It is translated as CASSQAHSGGGYNEQFF.

As concerns this clone: A read error may account for a junction end that differs from germline. This chain joins TRBV10-3 and TRBJ1-6; the D gene is possibly TRBD1 (5 bases). This CDR3 has 15 amino acids. Germline V gives CDR1 ENHRY, CDR2 SYGVKD. The CDR3 DNA reads TGTGCCATTAGTGGAGGGACTGTCGATAATTCACCCCTCCACTTT. Its translation: CAISGGTVDNSPLHF.

V and J are TRBV7-9 and TRBJ2-7; TRBD2 matches 16 bases. This CDR3 comprises 16 residues. With V trimmed by 5 bases and J by 6 bases, 7 bases remained unmatched. Per the germline V gene, CDR1 is SEHNR and CDR2 is FQNEAQ (reference sequence). CDR3 bases: TGTGCCAGCAGCGCGGGACTAGCGGGGGGGCCAGCCGAGCAGTACTTC. Residues: CASSAGLAGGPAEQYF.

V usage is TRBV13 and J usage is TRBJ1-1; D call uncertain. V lost 0 bases to trimming and J lost 8 bases, with 4 bases between them. Germline CDR1 and CDR2: PRHDT and FYEKMQ (reference sequence). The CDR3 has 11 residues. Here the CDR3 reads CASSLGTEAFF. Here the CDR3 DNA reads TGTGCCAGCAGCTTAGGGACAGAAGCTTTCTTT. The full variable domain, completed using reference TRBV13 and TRBJ1-1, is AAGVIQSPRHLIKEKRETATLKCYPIPRHDTVYWYQQGPGQDPQFLISFYEKMQSDKGSIPDRFSAQQFSDYHSELNMSSLELGDSALYFCASSLGTEAFFGQGTRLTVV.

The V call is TRBV7-8, the J call TRBJ2-1, with D unresolved. V was trimmed by 5 bases and J by 0 bases, leaving 11 bases between them. Germline-derived CDR1 and CDR2 are SGHVS and FQNEAQ. CDR3 length: 15 amino acids. Written as DNA, the CDR3 is TGTGCCAGCAGCGCTGATAGGAGCTCCTACAATGAGCAGTTCTTC. Translation gives CASSADRSSYNEQFF.

The rearrangement joins TRBV27 to TRBJ2-3, with 9 positions matching TRBD1. This CDR3 is built from 15 residues. Per germline, CDR1 MNHEY and CDR2 SMNVEV (reference sequence). Trimming cost V 5 bases and J 3 bases; bases outside gene matches: 6. The CDR3 DNA follows: TGTGCCAGCAGTCTCCTGACAGGGGGTACAGATACGCAGTATTTT. Translated: CASSLLTGGTDTQYF.

CDR3 DNA: TGTGCCAGCTCACCAAGGGGGAGATTGGCCAGCGAGCAGTACTTC. Translated: CASSPRGRLASEQYF. This chain links TRBV18 with TRBJ2-7; perhaps TRBD1 as D (6 bases). Deletions cut 2 bases from V and 6 bases from J, with 17 bases between. The CDR3 is 15 amino acids. Germline CDR1 KGHSH, CDR2 LQKENI. Full variable domain (rest looked up from reference TRBV18 and TRBJ2-7): NAGVMQNPRHLVRRRGQEARLRCSPMKGHSHVYWYRQLPEEGLKFMVYLQKENIIDESGMPKERFSAEFPKEGPSILRIQQVVRGDSAAYFCASSPRGRLASEQYFGPGTRLTVT.

This clone was counted between two and nine times. The chain links TRBV4-1 to TRBJ1-5, with unresolved D. CDR3 length: 17 residues. V was shortened by 0 bases and J by 10 bases, with 22 bases between the two germline ends. Per the germline V gene, CDR1 is MGHRA and CDR2 is YSYEKL. The CDR3 here is CASSQDEAAILPRPQHF. DNA of the CDR3: TGCGCCAGCAGCCAAGATGAGGCAGCGATCCTTCCAAGACCCCAGCATTTT.

This rearrangement joins TRBV20-1 to TRBJ1-5; 7 nucleotides line up with TRBD1. This CDR3 contains 11 residues. Per the germline V gene, CDR1 is DFQATT and CDR2 is SNEGSKA (reference sequence). V shed 3 bases, J shed 9 bases, and the junction held 2 bases outside the gene matches. CDR3 sequence: CSASQGGPQHF. As DNA, the CDR3 is TGCAGTGCTAGCCAGGGGGGGCCCCAGCATTTT.

Only a few counts were recorded for this clone. The chain carries TRBV6-5 and TRBJ1-5; 9 nucleotides agree with TRBD1. The CDR3 sequence is 15 residues long. The J segment lost 1 base and the V segment lost 2 bases, leaving 0 bases of the junction unmatched. CDR1 and CDR2 (germline): MNHEY, SVGAGI. The CDR3 DNA sequence: TGTGCCAGCAGTTACGGACAGGGGAGCAATCAGCCCCAGCATTTT. Protein product: CASSYGQGSNQPQHF.